This passage covers 22 T cell receptor beta chains from one sample sequenced in a study of blood T cell repertoires in COVID-19. Profiling relied on immunoSEQ multiplex PCR, and the TCRdb table lists in-frame clones only, not all of them. The sample includes 390,000 or so clones, around 90% seen only once; the top ten take around 3%. Material: peripheral blood. The receptors derive from a woman aged 25 to 45 with COVID-19, enrolled during active disease.

This clone was recorded once. The CDR3 nucleotides are TGTGCCAGCAGCCCCGACAGGAGGATAGGGCAGCCCCAGCATTTT. This translates into CASSPDRRIGQPQHF. The chain joins TRBV2 to TRBJ1-5; the D gene is possibly TRBD1 (6 bases). Between the trimmed V and J ends, which lost 6 bases and 7 bases, there was a span of 19 bases. Germline CDR1 SNHLY, CDR2 FYNNEI. The CDR3 runs to 15 residues.

This chain joins TRBV7-8 and TRBJ2-5, with 8 bases fitting TRBD2. The CDR3 loop spans 17 amino acids. V trimming: 5 bases; J trimming: 6 bases; junction bases outside the gene matches: 17. Germline values: CDR1 SGHVS, CDR2 FQNEAQ. The CDR3 region is CASSPKGELAGGKTQYF. CDR3 DNA: TGTGCCAGCAGCCCCAAAGGAGAACTTGCGGGGGGTAAGACCCAGTACTTC.

Only one count was recorded for this clone. The V and J genes are TRBV4-2 and TRBJ1-2; maybe TRBD1 (6 bases). In germline, CDR1 is LGHNA, CDR2 YNFKEQ. The CDR3 length is 16 residues. Trimming shortened V by 4 bases and J by 3 bases, and 18 bases separated the two germline ends. CDR3 coding DNA: TGTGCCAGCAGCCCTGACCGGGACATCGCGGACTATGGCTACACCTTC. Amino acid sequence: CASSPDRDIADYGYTF.

The chain combines TRBV28 with TRBJ2-1; unclear D gene. Germline V CDR1 and CDR2: MDHEN, SYDVKM. The germline V and J ends were trimmed by 3 bases and 0 bases, with 9 bases remaining between them. The CDR3 contains 15 residues. For the CDR3, the DNA is TGTGCCAGCAGTTTGGCGGCAAGCTCCTACAATGAGCAGTTCTTC. It is translated as CASSLAASSYNEQFF.

The V gene is TRBV11-3, the J gene TRBJ2-5; the match to TRBD1 covers 11 bases. Germline CDR1 SGHNT, CDR2 YENEEA. J gave up 5 bases and V 4 bases, and 9 bases lay outside the gene matches. This CDR3 region has 16 residues. The CDR3 sequence is CASSSGGTGGTETQYF. The CDR3 bases are TGTGCCAGCAGCTCGGGCGGGACAGGGGGAACGGAGACCCAGTACTTC.

The chain carries TRBV9 and TRBJ2-1; tentatively, D is TRBD2 (6 bases). The germline CDR1 and CDR2 sequences are SGDLS and YYNGEE. Trimming pared 3 bases from V and 0 bases from J, leaving 10 bases between. The CDR3 is 15 amino acids. CDR3 region: CASSASASSYNEQFF. The CDR3, as DNA: TGTGCCAGCAGCGCTAGCGCGAGCTCCTACAATGAGCAGTTCTTC.

This rearrangement joins TRBV29-1 to TRBJ2-7; 13 nucleotides line up with TRBD2. The V gene end was trimmed by 7 bases and the J gene end by 3 bases; junction bases not matched to a gene: 3. CDR3 size: 13 residues. Germline V lookup: CDR1 SQVTM, CDR2 ANQGSEA. The CDR3 sequence: CSARTSGSYEQYV. The CDR3 DNA is TGCAGCGCCAGGACTAGCGGGAGCTACGAGCAGTACGTC.

V usage is TRBV27 and J usage is TRBJ1-1; 10 nucleotides align to TRBD1. The CDR3 has 16 amino acids. V shed 2 bases and J 6 bases; nucleotides not matched to a gene: 9. Germline CDR1 reads MNHEY; CDR2 reads SMNVEV (reference sequence). The CDR3 nucleotides are TGTGCCAGCAGTTTAATAGGGGGACAGGGGACCCCTGAAGCTTTCTTT. Residues: CASSLIGGQGTPEAFF.

The CDR3 spells CAWSVAGRNGYTF. DNA of the CDR3: TGTGCCTGGAGTGTTGCGGGGAGGAATGGCTACACCTTC. The V gene is TRBV30, the J gene TRBJ1-2, with D unclear. Trimming shortened V by 0 bases and J by 6 bases, and 11 bases separated the two germline ends. In germline, CDR1 is GTSNPN, CDR2 SVGIG (reference sequence). The CDR3 is 13 amino acids.

V gene TRBV28 combines with J gene TRBJ2-3, with no clear D. The CDR3 has 15 amino acids. V lost 3 bases and J lost 2, with 12 bases in between. Germline CDR1 and CDR2: MDHEN and SYDVKM. In DNA, the CDR3 is TGTGCCAGCAGTTTTTCCCCCCAGTTCACAGATACGCAGTATTTT. Its protein is CASSFSPQFTDTQYF.

V is TRBV5-1 and J is TRBJ1-1, with 8 bases lining up with TRBD1. Germline V gene sequence: CDR1 SGHRS, CDR2 YFSETQ. Trimming took 3 bases from V and 5 from J; bases not matched to a gene: 3. The CDR3 loop spans 13 amino acids. CDR3 bases: TGCGCCAGCAGCTCGACAGGGGCGACTGAAGCTTTCTTT. Protein sequence: CASSSTGATEAFF.

V and J are TRBV11-2 and TRBJ2-3; 9 bases are a match to TRBD2. The CDR3 loop spans 15 amino acids. Germline V gives CDR1 SGHAT, CDR2 FQNNGV. The trim removed 1 base at V and 4 bases at J, leaving 3 bases unmatched. The CDR3 DNA follows: TGTGCCAGCAGCTTAGGTGGCGGGAGGGCAGATACGCAGTATTTT. Its protein product is CASSLGGGRADTQYF.

This rearrangement joins TRBV9 to TRBJ1-2, with 10 bases that match TRBD1. Germline CDR1 is SGDLS and CDR2 is YYNGEE. The trim removed 3 bases at V and 6 bases at J, leaving 5 bases unmatched. The CDR3 totals 14 residues. The CDR3 nucleotides read TGTGCCAGCAGCGCGACAGGGGGCCGGCATGGCTACACCTTC. It encodes CASSATGGRHGYTF.

This chain joins TRBV10-1 and TRBJ2-2; perhaps TRBD2 as D (6 bases). Trimming took 5 bases from V and 5 from J, leaving 15 bases between them. The CDR3 has 15 residues. Per germline, CDR1 WNHNN and CDR2 SYGVQD (reference sequence). CDR3 coding DNA: TGCGCCAGCAGTAGGGACTTCCTCGGGACCGGGGAGCTGTTTTTT. It specifies CASSRDFLGTGELFF.

The gene calls are TRBV19 and TRBJ1-5, with TRBD1 matching 8 bases. V shed 11 bases and J 3 bases; nucleotides not matched to a gene: 3. Germline loops: CDR1 LNHDA, CDR2 SQIVND (reference sequence). The CDR3 totals 12 residues. CDR3 residues: CAVRGPNQPQHF. The CDR3, as DNA: TGTGCCGTCAGGGGGCCCAATCAGCCCCAGCATTTT.

The rearrangement links TRBV19 to TRBJ2-3; TRBD1 matches 10 bases. V dropped 2 bases and J dropped 1; count of bases not matched to a gene: 3. Germline CDR1 LNHDA, CDR2 SQIVND (reference sequence). This CDR3 is built from 16 residues. The CDR3, as DNA: TGTGCCAGTAGTATAACCGGGACAGGGGGCACAGATACGCAGTATTTT. It encodes CASSITGTGGTDTQYF.

The CDR3 region has the DNA TGTGCCAGCAGCTCCTTCCGCCGACAGGGTCGGGTCTACGAGCAGTACTTC. Its protein is CASSSFRRQGRVYEQYF. This chain connects TRBV14 to TRBJ2-7, with TRBD1 matching over 7 bases. Per germline, CDR1 SGHDN and CDR2 FVKESK. There are 17 residues in the CDR3. Losses at the gene ends were 5 bases for V and 3 bases for J; bases not matched to a gene: 16.

The J gene is TRBJ1-4, the V gene TRBV19; D unclear. V lost 1 base and J 4 bases, leaving 7 bases between the germline ends. The V gene's germline CDR1 is LNHDA and CDR2 SQIVND (reference sequence). This CDR3 comprises 14 residues. The CDR3 coding sequence is TGTGCCAGTAGTATAGGGCAGAATAATGAAAAACTGTTTTTT. Encoded protein: CASSIGQNNEKLFF.

V usage is TRBV2 and J usage is TRBJ2-1, with TRBD2 matching 9 bases. Germline V gene data show CDR1 as SNHLY and CDR2 as FYNNEI. Trimming at V came to 7 bases and at J to 5 bases, leaving 6 bases not matched to a gene. CDR3 length equals 14 residues. The CDR3: CASIETSGNNEQFF. The CDR3 region has the DNA TGTGCCAGCATCGAGACTAGCGGCAACAATGAGCAGTTCTTC.

The chain links TRBV7-2 to TRBJ2-5, with 8 bases that match TRBD2. The CDR3 consists of 14 residues. The germline gives CDR1 SGHTA, CDR2 FQGNSA. V dropped 1 base and J dropped 5; count of bases not matched to a gene: 3. In DNA, the CDR3 is TGTGCCAGCAGCTTAGATGGCGGGGGGGAGACCCAGTACTTC. The encoded protein is CASSLDGGGETQYF.

This clone has only one observation. This rearrangement joins TRBV7-2 to TRBJ2-5; 7 nucleotides line up with TRBD2. Germline-derived CDR1 and CDR2 are SGHTA and FQGNSA. This CDR3 has 18 residues. The J segment lost 2 bases and the V segment lost 7 bases, leaving 19 bases of the junction unmatched. CDR3 sequence reads: CASTLAPARDYLQETQYF. For the CDR3, the DNA is TGTGCCAGCACCCTGGCGCCGGCCAGGGACTACTTACAAGAGACCCAGTACTTC. Looking up the rest from reference TRBV7-2 and TRBJ2-5 gives the full variable domain: GAGVSQSPSNKVTEKGKDVELRCDPISGHTALYWYRQSLGQGLEFLIYFQGNSAPDKSGLPSDRFSAERTGGSVSTLTIQRTQQEDSAVYLCASTLAPARDYLQETQYFGPGTRLLVL.

V gene TRBV19 combines with J gene TRBJ2-7, with TRBD1 identical over 10 bases. V lost 3 bases and J lost 5; bases outside the gene matches: 4. This CDR3 is 14 amino acids long. Germline CDR1 reads LNHDA; CDR2 reads SQIVND (reference sequence). CDR3 amino acids: CASSIGQGGNEQYF. The CDR3 nucleotides read TGTGCCAGTAGTATCGGACAGGGGGGCAACGAGCAGTACTTC.